Listed here are 10 T cell receptor beta chains from one sample, sequenced in a study of beta chain features in type 1 diabetes. What was sequenced were expressed TCRB transcripts, since all of the isolated RNA had been reverse transcribed. Sequencing used immunoSEQ multiplex PCR; TCRdb keeps in-frame clones, though not all of them. Of roughly 450,000 clones listed, over 9.5% are singletons. Sequences were obtained from naive CD4+ T cells from blood. The source is a woman younger than 35 in good health.

This clone was seen only a few times. The chain is built from TRBV4-3 and TRBJ1-6, with D perhaps matching TRBD1 (6 bases). V lost 2 bases to trimming and J lost 7 bases, with 12 bases between them. CDR1 and CDR2 (germline): LGHNA, YSLEER. The CDR3 extends over 15 amino acids. The CDR3 region has the DNA TGCGCCAGCAGCCAATGGGACACAAGCAATTCACCCCTCCACTTT. Its protein product is CASSQWDTSNSPLHF.

The chain couples TRBV5-1 to TRBJ1-2, with 7 bases aligning to TRBD1. Trimming cost V 4 bases and J 6 bases; bases outside gene matches: 15. CDR3 length: 16 amino acids. Germline-derived CDR1 and CDR2 are SGHRS and YFSETQ. CDR3 nucleotide sequence: TGCGCCAGCAGCAGCGGATCAATGACAGGGTTCCATGGCTACACCTTC. This gives the protein CASSSGSMTGFHGYTF.

This clone was seen only a few times. The V and J genes are TRBV7-2 and TRBJ2-1, with D possibly called TRBD1 or TRBD2 (7 bases each). Germline CDR1 is SGHTA and CDR2 is FQGNSA. The CDR3 consists of 15 residues. V dropped 7 bases and J dropped 10 bases, with 23 bases sitting between them. CDR3 coding DNA: TGTGCCAGCAACCGAATCGGGGAGCGGGGACAGGAGCAGTTCTTC. Amino acids: CASNRIGERGQEQFF.

The table lists this clone with a few counts. The chain carries TRBV30 and TRBJ2-3; possibly TRBD2 for D (6 bases). The V gene lost 5 bases and the J gene lost 5 bases, with 35 bases spanning the gap. Germline V gene sequence: CDR1 GTSNPN, CDR2 SVGIG (reference sequence). CDR3 size: 20 residues. CDR3 coding DNA: TGTGCCTGGGGCTTGCCCGGCCCTGAGATTGCGTGGGCCGGGGGAGATACGCAGTATTTT. Translated, it gives CAWGLPGPEIAWAGGDTQYF.

On this clone: The junction departs from germline at one end; a sequencing error may be responsible. The genes are TRBV5-1 and TRBJ2-3; D may be TRBD1 (5 bases). CDR1 is SGHRS and CDR2 is YFSETQ in the germline V gene. The CDR3 contains 18 residues. In DNA form, the CDR3 reads TGCGCCAGCAGGTTGGGTTCAGACAGAACACATAACACAGATACGCAGTATTTT. Encoded protein: CASRLGSDRTHNTDTQYF.

This clone was observed a few times. The chain recombines TRBV7-6 with TRBJ2-3; 8 nucleotides agree with TRBD2. Germline values: CDR1 SGHVS, CDR2 FNYEAQ. V shed 5 bases, J shed 1 base, and the junction held 5 bases outside the gene matches. This CDR3 is built from 15 residues. CDR3 in amino acids: CASSNGRGGTDTQYF. DNA for the CDR3: TGTGCCAGCAGCAATGGGCGGGGGGGCACAGATACGCAGTATTTT.

This clone occurred once. The chain has TRBV25-1 and TRBJ1-5; D call uncertain. Germline lookup yields CDR1 MGHDK and CDR2 SYGVNS. The CDR3 spans 15 residues. Trimming cost V 5 bases and J 0 bases, with 11 bases left between them. CDR3 sequence reads: CASSFGDTSNQPQHF. In DNA form, the CDR3 reads TGTGCCAGCAGTTTTGGCGATACTAGCAATCAGCCCCAGCATTTT.

This clone was seen a handful of times. The chain carries TRBV6-6 and TRBJ2-5; D ambiguous. Per germline, CDR1 MNHNY and CDR2 SVGAGI (reference sequence). The V end lost 1 base, the J end lost 1 base, and 1 base lay between the germline ends. There are 12 residues in the CDR3. CDR3 in amino acids: CASSYFQETQYF. CDR3 coding DNA: TGTGCCAGCAGTTACTTCCAAGAGACCCAGTACTTC.

On this clone itself: Within the sample, other DNA sequences also encode this same CDR3. The chain has TRBV7-9 and TRBJ2-7; D not resolved. Trimming left V 1 base short and J 3 bases short, with 7 bases between. This CDR3 comprises 13 residues. Looked up from germline, CDR1 is SEHNR and CDR2 is FQNEAQ (reference sequence). The CDR3, as DNA: TGTGCCAGCAGCTTAGGTGGTGGCTACGAGCAGTACTTC. This codes for CASSLGGGYEQYF.

The V call is TRBV6-6, the J call TRBJ1-2; possible D gene TRBD1, 6 bases. Deletions cut 6 bases from V and 3 bases from J, with 17 bases between. The CDR3 runs 15 residues. CDR1 and CDR2 (germline): MNHNY, SVGAGI (reference sequence). CDR3 region: CASSPNRAQHYGYTF. DNA of the CDR3: TGTGCCAGCAGCCCTAACAGGGCTCAGCACTATGGCTACACCTTC.